This T cell receptor (beta chain) was documented in a study of T-cell memory formation after mild COVID-19. This clonotype has a handful of counts. Its antigen is unknown. Findings of the study overall: A second wave expanding day 15 to 37 was CD4+-biased; contracting clones were balanced. Clones which contracted sat mainly in CM and EM if CD4+, and in EMRA if CD8+.

Trimming shortened V by 0 bases and J by 5 bases, and 17 bases separated the two germline ends. The length of the CDR3 is 16 residues. Germline V CDR1 and CDR2: SGDLS, YYNGEE. A 5'RACE reaction primed in the constant segment made cDNA libraries of TCR alpha and TCR beta, and these carried sample barcodes and UMIs. TCRdb reprocessed the 5' RACE reads via MiXCR and lists one record per CDR3 protein. Among 350,000 to 500,000 distinct CDR3 sequences listed, 20% to 30% were seen once. This rearrangement joins TRBV9 to TRBJ1-2; D might be TRBD1 (6 bases). The TCR was taken from an adult woman who had mild COVID-19 (a few samples of this study predate the infection). Cell type and time point are not known. Sequences were obtained from PBMCs or a T cell subset sorted from them (not recorded which). The CDR3 loop is CASSVAVGGAGYGYTF. The CDR3 coding sequence is TGTGCCAGCAGCGTAGCTGTGGGGGGCGCAGGGTATGGCTACACCTTC.